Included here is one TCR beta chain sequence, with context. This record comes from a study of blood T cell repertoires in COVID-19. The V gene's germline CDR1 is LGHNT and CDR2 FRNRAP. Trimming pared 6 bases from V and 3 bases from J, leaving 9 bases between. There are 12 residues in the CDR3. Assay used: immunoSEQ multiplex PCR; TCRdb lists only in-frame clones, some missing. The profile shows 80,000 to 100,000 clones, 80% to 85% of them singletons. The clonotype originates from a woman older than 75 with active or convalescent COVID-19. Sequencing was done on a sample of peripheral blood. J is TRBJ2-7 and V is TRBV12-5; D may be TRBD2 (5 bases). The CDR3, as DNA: TGTGCTAGTGGGTCCGGACTCTACGAGCAGTACTTC. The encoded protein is CASGSGLYEQYF.